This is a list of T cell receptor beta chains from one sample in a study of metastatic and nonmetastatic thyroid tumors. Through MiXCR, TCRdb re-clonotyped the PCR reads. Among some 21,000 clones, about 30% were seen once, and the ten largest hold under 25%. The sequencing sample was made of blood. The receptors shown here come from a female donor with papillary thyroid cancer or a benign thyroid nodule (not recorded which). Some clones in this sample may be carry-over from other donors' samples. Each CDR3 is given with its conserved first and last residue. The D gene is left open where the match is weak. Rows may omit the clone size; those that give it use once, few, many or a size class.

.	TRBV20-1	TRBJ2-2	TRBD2	TGCAGTGCTAGAGTAGCGGGAGGCTACACCGGGGAGCTGTTTTTT	CSARVAGGYTGELFF
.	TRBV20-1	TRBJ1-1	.	TGCAGTGCCCCACCTGGCGGGGGGGTACAGGAAGCTTTCTTT	CSAPPGGGVQEAFF
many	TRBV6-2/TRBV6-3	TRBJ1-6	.	TGTGCCAGCAGTTACCCCCATAGGGACCTCCAGGGACCCCTCCACTTT	CASSYPHRDLQGPLHF
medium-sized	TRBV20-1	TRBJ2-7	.	TGCAGTGCTAGTGGGGACACCGTCGAGCAGTACTTC	CSASGDTVEQYF
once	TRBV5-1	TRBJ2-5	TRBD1	TGCGCCAGCAGCTTCTCCGGGACAGCGCAAGAGACCCAGTACTTC	CASSFSGTAQETQYF
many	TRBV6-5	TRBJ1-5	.	TGTGCCAGCAGTTACTCGTCTGCTGGTCATCCCCAGCATTTT	CASSYSSAGHPQHF
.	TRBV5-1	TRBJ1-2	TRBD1	TGCGCCAGCAGCTTGGCCGGGACAGGACATGTTGGCTACACCTTC	CASSLAGTGHVGYTF
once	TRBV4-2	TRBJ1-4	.	TGTGCCAGCAGCCAAGCAACTAATGAAAAACTGTTTTTT	CASSQATNEKLFF
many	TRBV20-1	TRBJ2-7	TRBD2	TGCAGTGCTAAAACTAGCGGGAGGACCCTAAACTACGAGCAGTACTTC	CSAKTSGRTLNYEQYF
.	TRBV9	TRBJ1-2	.	TGTGCCAGCAGCGTAGCGTCCGGGCCATGGGTCTATGGCTACTCCTTC	CASSVASGPWVYGYSF